The 16 T cell receptor beta chains below come from one sample, sequenced in a study of tumor and adjacent non-tumor tissue in lung cancer. RNA was extracted from bulk tissue without any cell sorting. A modified ARM-PCR protocol with three rounds of nested PCR amplified TCRbeta. MiXCR was run by TCRdb on the multiplex PCR reads, yielding one entry per CDR3 protein. The sample contains fewer than 85,000 distinct CDR3 sequences, approximately 79% of which appear only once. Sequenced input: lung tumor tissue. The receptors originated from a woman in her fifties or sixties with non-small cell lung cancer.

The CDR3 sequence: CASSGGNQGEQYF. CDR3 DNA sequence: TGTGCCAGTAGTGGAGGGAATCAGGGCGAGCAGTACTTC. This chain uses TRBV12-3 or TRBV12-4 with TRBJ2-7, with a tentative D call TRBD2 (6 bases). V gave up 9 bases and J gave up 6 bases, with 18 bases separating them. The CDR3 is made up of 13 amino acids.

The chain recombines TRBV6-6 with TRBJ2-1; D not resolved. There are 12 residues in the CDR3. Trimming took off 5 bases at V and 9 bases at J, with 11 bases between the two ends. Germline V gene sequence: CDR1 MNHNY, CDR2 SVGAGI (reference sequence). The CDR3 protein is CASSLHRSEQFF. In DNA, the CDR3 is TGTGCCAGCAGTCTACACCGCAGTGAGCAGTTCTTC.

Worth noting for this clonotype: Sequence at one end of the junction differs from germline and may be a read error. The chain recombines TRBV29-1 with TRBJ2-5, with a possible D match to TRBD1 (5 bases). The CDR3 covers 14 residues. Germline V lookup: CDR1 SQVTM, CDR2 ANQGSEA. In nucleotides, the CDR3 is TGCAGCCTTTCAGGGCAGAGGTTTCGAGAGAACCAGCTCTTC. It encodes CSLSGQRFRENQLF.

This clonotype was seen a few times. A read error may explain this, as a much larger clone is one base away. This rearrangement joins TRBV10-2 to TRBJ2-4; D is undetermined. CDR3 length equals 16 residues. Between the trimmed V and J ends, which lost 2 bases and 0 bases, there was a span of 11 bases. From germline, CDR1 is WSHSY and CDR2 SAAADI. The CDR3 is CASSETAMLAKNIQYF. For the CDR3, the DNA is TGCGCCAGCAGTGAGACGGCCATGCTAGCCAAAAACATTCAGTACTTC.

This clonotype was seen just once. The junction departs from the called germline gene at one end, perhaps through a read error. The V call is TRBV5-1, the J call TRBJ2-5, with a tentative D call TRBD2 (5 bases). The CDR3 loop spans 14 amino acids. Germline CDR1 and CDR2: SGHRS and YFSETQ. CDR3 DNA sequence: TGCGCCAGCAGCTTGTGGACTGGGGAAGATACCCAGTACTTC. As protein: CASSLWTGEDTQYF.

Note on this clonotype: The CDR3 does not end in the conserved phenylalanine or tryptophan, so this is likely a read error. This sequence joins TRBV4-1 and TRBJ2-5, with D perhaps given as TRBD1 or TRBD2 (5 bases each). From germline, CDR1 is MGHRA and CDR2 YSYEKL. CDR3 length: 13 residues. CDR3 nucleotide sequence: TGCGCCAGCAGCGCCCCTGGGGGAGAGTCCCAGTACTAC. This encodes CASSAPGGESQYY.

The chain is built from TRBV11-2 and TRBJ2-1; no firm D call. This CDR3 has 12 residues. Germline CDR1 SGHAT, CDR2 FQNNGV. The CDR3 DNA is TGTGCTAGAAGCCCCTCAGGATATGAGCAGTTCTTC. Translating it yields CARSPSGYEQFF.

Regarding this clonotype: As the CDR3 is not closed by the conserved phenylalanine or tryptophan, this likely results from a read error. The chain recombines TRBV20-1 with TRBJ2-7, with unresolved D. The CDR3 length is 12 residues. Germline V gene data show CDR1 as DFQATT and CDR2 as SNEGSKA (reference sequence). The chain's CDR3 is CGSFDRSYEQYL. Here the CDR3 DNA reads TGCGGTTCTTTTGACCGAAGCTACGAGCAGTACCTC.

This clonotype was detected a few times. The chain joins TRBV14 to TRBJ2-2; unclear D gene. CDR1 SGHDN and CDR2 FVKESK come from the germline V gene. V lost 0 bases and J lost 2, with 13 bases in between. The CDR3 length is 17 residues. CDR3 nucleotides: TGTGCCAGCAGCCAAGATCGCGGCAGCCAAAACACCGGGGAGCTGTTTTTT. Encoded protein: CASSQDRGSQNTGELFF.

For this clonotype: Relative to the germline gene, one junction end is altered; a read error may explain this. This chain connects TRBV20-1 to TRBJ1-1; weak D call: TRBD1 (6 bases). Germline loops: CDR1 DFQATT, CDR2 SNEGSKA (reference sequence). CDR3 length equals 14 residues. CDR3 DNA sequence: TGCAGTGCAAAGGGGGGGCGTTCGGACACTGAAGGTTTCTTT. This gives the protein CSAKGGRSDTEGFF.

Concerning this clonotype: At one boundary the junction diverges from the germline segment, which might be a read error. The CDR3: CASASRGHGYQPQHF. The CDR3 bases are TGTGCCAGTGCGAGCCGGGGACATGGTTATCAGCCCCAACATTTT. The J gene is TRBJ1-5, the V gene TRBV6-2 or TRBV6-3, with D possibly being TRBD1 (6 bases). CDR1 is MNHEY and CDR2 is SVGEGT in the germline V gene. The CDR3 totals 15 residues.

To note about this clonotype: The germline gene is not matched at one end of the junction; a read error may be the cause. The chain is built from TRBV6-2 or TRBV6-3 and TRBJ2-7; D is unresolved. This CDR3 is 13 amino acids long. Germline V gene sequence: CDR1 MNHEY, CDR2 SVGEGT. Here the CDR3 DNA reads TGTGCCAGCACCCCTGACAATACCATCGAGCAATACTTC. Translation gives CASTPDNTIEQYF.

The V and J genes are TRBV20-1 and TRBJ1-1, with D unresolved. The CDR3 has 13 residues. Germline-derived CDR1 and CDR2 are DFQATT and SNEGSKA (reference sequence). The V end was cut by 3 bases, the J end by 3 bases, with 11 bases between. CDR3 sequence reads: CSASNNMYTEAFF. CDR3 sequence (DNA): TGCAGTGCTAGCAACAACATGTACACTGAAGCTTTCTTT.

As to this clonotype: The junction departs from the called germline gene at one end, perhaps through a read error. The chain combines TRBV11-3 with TRBJ2-1; 8 bases are a match to TRBD2. CDR1 and CDR2 from the germline V gene are SGHNT and YENEEA. The CDR3 has 16 residues. The CDR3 DNA reads TGTGCCAGCAACTCCAGGAGCGGGAGTTCCTACAATGAGCAGCTCTTC. This codes for CASNSRSGSSYNEQLF.

Ten or more counts support this clonotype. This chain links TRBV10-2 with TRBJ2-5; 7 nucleotides agree with TRBD1. The J segment lost 5 bases and the V segment lost 5 bases, leaving 5 bases of the junction unmatched. The CDR3 is 13 amino acids. Germline assignment: CDR1 WSHSY and CDR2 SAAADI. Here the CDR3 reads CASSLTGLETQYF. The CDR3 DNA reads TGCGCCAGCAGTTTGACAGGGTTGGAGACCCAGTACTTC.

This sequence joins TRBV6-1 and TRBJ1-2; D gene unclear. Per germline, CDR1 MNHNS and CDR2 SASEGT. The CDR3 has 14 amino acids. CDR3 DNA: TGTGCTACCGGGGTGGGCACAGCTAACTATGGCTACACCTTC. This gives the protein CATGVGTANYGYTF.